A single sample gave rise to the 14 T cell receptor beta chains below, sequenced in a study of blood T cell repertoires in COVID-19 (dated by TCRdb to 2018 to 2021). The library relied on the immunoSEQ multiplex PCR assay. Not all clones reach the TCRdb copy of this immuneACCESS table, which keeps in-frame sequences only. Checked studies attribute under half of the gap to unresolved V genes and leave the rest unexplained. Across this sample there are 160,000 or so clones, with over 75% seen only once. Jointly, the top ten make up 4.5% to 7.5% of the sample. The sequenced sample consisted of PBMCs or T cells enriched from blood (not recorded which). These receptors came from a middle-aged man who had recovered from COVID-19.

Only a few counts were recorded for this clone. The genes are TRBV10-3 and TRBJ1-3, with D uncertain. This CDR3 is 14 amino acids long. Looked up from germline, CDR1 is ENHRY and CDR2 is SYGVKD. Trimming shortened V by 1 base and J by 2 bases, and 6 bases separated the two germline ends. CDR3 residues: CAISELITGNTIYF. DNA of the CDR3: TGTGCCATCAGTGAGTTAATTACTGGAAACACCATATATTTT.

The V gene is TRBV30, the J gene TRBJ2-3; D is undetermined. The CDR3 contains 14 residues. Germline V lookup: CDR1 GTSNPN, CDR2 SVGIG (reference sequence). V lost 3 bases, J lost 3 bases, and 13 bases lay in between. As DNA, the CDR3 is TGTGCCTGGAGCCCCCCTCCCTTTACAGATACGCAGTATTTT. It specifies CAWSPPPFTDTQYF. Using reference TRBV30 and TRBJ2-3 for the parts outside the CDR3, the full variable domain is SQTIHQWPATLVQPVGSPLSLECTVEGTSNPNLYWYRQAAGRGLQLLFYSVGIGQISSEVPQNLSASRPQDRQFILSSKKLLLSDSGFYLCAWSPPPFTDTQYFGPGTRLTVL.

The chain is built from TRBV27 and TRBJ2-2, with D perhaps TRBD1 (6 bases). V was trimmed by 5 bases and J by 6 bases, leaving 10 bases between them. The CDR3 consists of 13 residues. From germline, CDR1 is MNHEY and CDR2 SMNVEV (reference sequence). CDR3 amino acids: CASSKGGPGELFF. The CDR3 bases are TGTGCCAGCAGTAAAGGGGGACCCGGGGAGCTGTTTTTT.

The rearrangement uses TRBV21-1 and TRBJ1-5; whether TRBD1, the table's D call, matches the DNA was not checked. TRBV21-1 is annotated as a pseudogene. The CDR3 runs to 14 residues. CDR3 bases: TGTGCCAGCAGCAAAGACAGGGTCCATCAGCCCCAGCATTTT. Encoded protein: CASSKDRVHQPQHF.

This CDR3 reads CASWGRGVVDSPLHF. CDR3 sequence (DNA): TGTGCCAGCTGGGGCAGGGGGGTGGTCGATTCACCCCTCCACTTT. This chain uses TRBV7-9 with TRBJ1-6; TRBD1 agrees at 7 bases. Germline lookup yields CDR1 SEHNR and CDR2 FQNEAQ (reference sequence). CDR3 length: 15 amino acids. The J segment lost 8 bases and the V segment lost 8 bases, leaving 12 bases of the junction unmatched.

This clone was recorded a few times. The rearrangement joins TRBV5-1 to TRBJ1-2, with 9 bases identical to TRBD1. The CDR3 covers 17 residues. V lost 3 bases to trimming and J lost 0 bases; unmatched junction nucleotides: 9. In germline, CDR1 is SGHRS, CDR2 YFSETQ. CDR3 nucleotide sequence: TGCGCCAGCAGCTCGGAAGGACAGGGGTTAACTAACTATGGCTACACCTTC. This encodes CASSSEGQGLTNYGYTF.

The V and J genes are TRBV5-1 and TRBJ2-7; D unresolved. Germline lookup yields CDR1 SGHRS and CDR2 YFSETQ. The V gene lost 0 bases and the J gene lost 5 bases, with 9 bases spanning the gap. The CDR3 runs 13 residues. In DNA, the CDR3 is TGCGCCAGCAGCTTGGAACCGGCGGACGAGCAGTACGTC. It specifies CASSLEPADEQYV.

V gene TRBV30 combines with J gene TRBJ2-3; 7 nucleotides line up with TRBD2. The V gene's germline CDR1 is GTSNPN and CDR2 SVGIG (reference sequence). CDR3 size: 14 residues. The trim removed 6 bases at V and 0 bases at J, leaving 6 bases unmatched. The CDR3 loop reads CACASGISTDTQYF. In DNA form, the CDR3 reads TGTGCCTGCGCTAGCGGCATTAGCACAGATACGCAGTATTTT.

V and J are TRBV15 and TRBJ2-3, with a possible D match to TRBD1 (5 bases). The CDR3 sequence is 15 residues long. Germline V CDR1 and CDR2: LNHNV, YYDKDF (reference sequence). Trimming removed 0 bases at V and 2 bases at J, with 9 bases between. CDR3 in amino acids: CATSREGVPTDTQYF. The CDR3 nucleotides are TGTGCCACCAGCAGAGAAGGGGTCCCCACAGATACGCAGTATTTT.

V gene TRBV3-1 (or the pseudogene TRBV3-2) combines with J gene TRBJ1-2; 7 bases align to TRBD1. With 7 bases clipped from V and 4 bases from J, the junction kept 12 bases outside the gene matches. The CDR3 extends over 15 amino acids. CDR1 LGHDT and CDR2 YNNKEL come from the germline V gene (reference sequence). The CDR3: CASTPNNRGSYGYTF. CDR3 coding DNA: TGTGCCAGCACCCCAAATAACAGGGGATCCTATGGCTACACCTTC.

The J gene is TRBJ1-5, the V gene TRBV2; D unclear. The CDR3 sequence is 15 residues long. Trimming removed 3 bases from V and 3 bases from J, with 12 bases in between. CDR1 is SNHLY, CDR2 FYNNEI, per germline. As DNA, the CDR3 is TGTGCCAGCAGTGACGGCAGGAGGTCCAATCAGCCCCAGCATTTT. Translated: CASSDGRRSNQPQHF.

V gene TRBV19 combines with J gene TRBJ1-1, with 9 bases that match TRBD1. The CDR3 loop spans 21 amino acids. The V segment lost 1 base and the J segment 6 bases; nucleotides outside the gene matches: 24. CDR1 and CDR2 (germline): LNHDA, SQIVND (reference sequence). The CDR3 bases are TGTGCCAGTAGTATAGGGCTGACCGAAACTGGCTACAGGGGGCGGAAGGCTGAAGCTTTCTTT. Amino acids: CASSIGLTETGYRGRKAEAFF.

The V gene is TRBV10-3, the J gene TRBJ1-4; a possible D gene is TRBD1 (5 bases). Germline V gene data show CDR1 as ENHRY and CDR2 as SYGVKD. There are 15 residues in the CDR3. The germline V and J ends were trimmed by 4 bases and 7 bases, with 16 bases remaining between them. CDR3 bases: TGTGCCATCAGTGGAAACCAGGGTGACGGTGAAAAACTGTTTTTT. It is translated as CAISGNQGDGEKLFF.

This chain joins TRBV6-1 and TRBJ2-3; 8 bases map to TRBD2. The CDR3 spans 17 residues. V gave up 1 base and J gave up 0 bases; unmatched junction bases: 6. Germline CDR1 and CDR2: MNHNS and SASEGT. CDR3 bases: TGTGCCAGCAGTGAAGTAGGCGGGGGGCCGAGCACAGATACGCAGTATTTT. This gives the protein CASSEVGGGPSTDTQYF.